This TCR beta chain appears in the sequencing data of a study of blood T cell repertoires in COVID-19. Study in general: Sources were T cells, B-cell-depleted T cells, or PBMCs; the material itself was cDNA or gDNA.

CDR1 is SQVTM and CDR2 is ANQGSEA in the germline V gene. The CDR3 covers 13 residues. The V gene end was trimmed by 5 bases and the J gene end by 8 bases; junction bases not matched to a gene: 8. Original data processing: How many nucleated cells were present was estimated from reference gene primer amplification. Generated by immunoSEQ multiplex PCR, the TCRdb table keeps only in-frame clones and is missing some. That table is the source of V, J and clone size, and D and trimming were worked out from the DNA. Found here are some 85,000 clones, 70% to 90% of them singletons; the top ten hold under 10%.

The sample comprised peripheral blood. The sequence was obtained from a man aged 50 to 60 with acute or convalescent COVID-19. The J gene is TRBJ1-2, the V gene TRBV29-1; 10 bases line up with TRBD1. CDR3 protein: CSVKTGGQEGYTF. CDR3 bases: TGCAGCGTTAAGACAGGGGGCCAGGAGGGCTACACCTTC. Together with reference TRBV29-1 and TRBJ1-2, the CDR3 gives the full variable domain: SAVISQKPSRDICQRGTSLTIQCQVDSQVTMMFWYRQQPGQSLTLIATANQGSEATYESGFVIDKFPISRPNLTFSTLTVSNMSPEDSSIYLCSVKTGGQEGYTFGSGTRLTVV.